This TCR beta chain is drawn from a study of cytomegalovirus exposure and HLA in healthy donors. General study results and limits: An ancestry cluster, one associated with Asian ancestry, reportedly showed fewer N-insertions than the 666-donor mean in a later analysis. A later examination showed that TCR association rates differed by HLA locus, with DRB1 most and HLA-C fewest.

A remark on this clone: Its target is not known.

A multiplex PCR was run with 60 Vbeta primers and 13 Jbeta primers. Assay: immunoSEQ multiplex PCR; the TCRdb copy retains only in-frame clones and omits some. The repertoire holds about 63,000 clones, approximately 79% seen once, with 2.9% in the top ten. Germline CDR1 and CDR2: MGHRA and YSYEKL. Trimming cost V 1 base and J 5 bases, with 11 bases left between them. The CDR3 is made up of 14 amino acids. The material sequenced was PBMCs. This chain connects TRBV4-1 to TRBJ1-2; D is ambiguous. This sequence originates from a woman in her 30s in good health and CMV-seronegative. In DNA, the CDR3 is TGCGCCAGCAGCCAAGTGGAGCGGCTATATGGCTACACCTTC. This encodes CASSQVERLYGYTF.